Described below is a single TCR beta chain sequence and its context. Its antigen is unknown. Isolated RNA was reverse transcribed in full, so expressed TCRB transcripts were sequenced. Clones were read by immunoSEQ multiplex PCR, and TCRdb kept only the in-frame ones, dropping some. In the table there are over 100,000 clones, almost 40% of which are singletons. These data come from a study of beta chain features in type 1 diabetes. Study results and limitations: Within patients, naive, central memory and Treg TCRB repertoires seemed more similar than within healthy donors. Diminished insertions and augmented deletions at VDJ junctions characterized type 1 diabetes patients.

The CDR3 is 19 residues long. CDR1 and CDR2 from the germline V gene are SGHVS and FQNEAQ. Trimming took 2 bases from V and 0 from J, leaving 23 bases between them. The chain carries TRBV7-8 and TRBJ2-7; no firm D call. The clonotype comes from a woman aged 18-29 years in good health. The material sequenced was stem cell memory CD4+ T cells from blood. The CDR3 here is CASSLSLNPTYRHSYEQYF. The DNA of the CDR3 is TGTGCCAGCAGCTTATCCCTTAACCCGACTTATAGGCACTCCTACGAGCAGTACTTC.